These 26 T cell receptor beta chains came from one sample sequenced in a study of T cell repertoires in cytomegalovirus infection. Their recognized antigens are unknown. TCRdb analysed the reads with MiXCR anew, one entry per CDR3 protein. The sample yields roughly 990,000 distinct CDR3 sequences, roughly a third seen once. The source material was cultured CD8+ T cells from PBMCs, sampled from culture after CMV antigen stimulation. All receptors come from a human donor in good health (CMV status not recorded). Some clones in this sample may be carry-over from other donors' samples.

In its sample, this clonotype was seen a few times. The gene calls are TRBV12-5 and TRBJ2-3, with TRBD1 as a possible D gene (6 bases). Germline values: CDR1 LGHNT, CDR2 FRNRAP. The ends were cut back, 4 bases at V and 2 bases at J, with 13 bases in the middle. CDR3 size: 15 residues. The CDR3 here is CASGSGTLSTDTQYF. The CDR3 nucleotides read TGTGCTAGTGGTTCTGGGACACTATCCACAGATACGCAGTATTTT.

This clonotype is termed large (0.1 to 1%). The CDR3 nucleotides read TGTGCCAGCAGCAATCCGGGACAAGGTATCTACGAGCAGTACTTC. Translation gives CASSNPGQGIYEQYF. The gene calls are TRBV7-9 and TRBJ2-7; perhaps TRBD1 as D (6 bases). From germline, CDR1 is SEHNR and CDR2 FQNEAQ (reference sequence). The V gene lost 5 bases and the J gene lost 3 bases, with 17 bases spanning the gap. This CDR3 comprises 15 residues.

The chain has TRBV29-1 and TRBJ1-2; D perhaps matches TRBD1 (5 bases). Trimming pared 4 bases from V and 8 bases from J, leaving 11 bases between. The CDR3 runs to 11 residues. CDR1 and CDR2 (germline): SQVTM, ANQGSEA. The CDR3 protein is CSVALRVGYTF. The DNA of the CDR3 is TGCAGCGTTGCCCTCAGGGTAGGCTACACCTTC. The entire variable domain, with the rest obtained from reference TRBV29-1 and TRBJ1-2, is as follows: SAVISQKPSRDICQRGTSLTIQCQVDSQVTMMFWYRQQPGQSLTLIATANQGSEATYESGFVIDKFPISRPNLTFSTLTVSNMSPEDSSIYLCSVALRVGYTFGSGTRLTVV.

The chain is built from TRBV4-1 and TRBJ1-5, with 7 bases that match TRBD1. The CDR3 has 15 amino acids. The V gene's germline CDR1 is MGHRA and CDR2 YSYEKL. After removal of 1 base from V and 7 bases from J, the junction contained 7 bases not matched to a gene. This CDR3 reads CASSQGGGAGQPQHF. The CDR3 DNA reads TGCGCCAGCAGCCAAGGAGGGGGCGCCGGACAGCCCCAGCATTTT.

This clonotype has only a few counts. The rearrangement uses TRBV12-3 or TRBV12-4 and TRBJ2-2; 9 nucleotides align to TRBD2. The V gene end was trimmed by 8 bases and the J gene end by 2 bases; junction bases not matched to a gene: 12. The CDR3 has 17 residues. The CDR3 reads CASSVRGGTSNTGELFF. CDR3 in DNA: TGTGCCAGCTCAGTAAGGGGGGGGACTAGCAACACCGGGGAGCTGTTTTTT.

The chain recombines TRBV5-4 with TRBJ2-1; a possible D gene is TRBD2 (5 bases). V was pared by 0 bases and J by 8 bases, with 12 bases between. This CDR3 is 14 amino acids long. Germline values: CDR1 SGHNT, CDR2 YYREEE (reference sequence). CDR3 region: CASSLVLVGDEQFF. DNA of the CDR3: TGTGCCAGCAGCTTGGTGCTAGTCGGGGATGAGCAGTTCTTC. Variable domain in full (rest from reference TRBV5-4 and TRBJ2-1): ETGVTQSPTHLIKTRGQQVTLRCSSQSGHNTVSWYQQALGQGPQFIFQYYREEENGRGNFPPRFSGLQFPNYSSELNVNALELDDSALYLCASSLVLVGDEQFFGPGTRLTVL.

The V call is TRBV7-9, the J call TRBJ1-6; TRBD1 is a possible D gene (5 bases). Trimming took 5 bases from V and 0 from J, leaving 14 bases between them. The CDR3 runs to 17 residues. CDR1 is SEHNR, CDR2 FQNEAQ, per germline (reference sequence). CDR3 coding DNA: TGTGCCAGCAGCCCACCTGGGGCCAGCTCCTATAATTCACCCCTCCACTTT. This gives the protein CASSPPGASSYNSPLHF.

This clonotype was observed a few times. The chain has TRBV4-2 and TRBJ1-2; a possible D gene is TRBD1 (5 bases). Germline CDR1 LGHNA, CDR2 YNFKEQ. Trimming shortened V by 3 bases and J by 2 bases, and 10 bases separated the two germline ends. The CDR3 loop spans 14 amino acids. The CDR3 bases are TGTGCCAGCAGCCAGGGTGAGGGGAACTATGGCTACACCTTC. It yields the protein CASSQGEGNYGYTF.

This clonotype was detected many times. V gene TRBV12-3 or TRBV12-4 combines with J gene TRBJ2-5; 9 nucleotides line up with TRBD1. This CDR3 has 13 amino acids. V lost 6 bases, J lost 4 bases, and 3 bases stayed unmatched. The CDR3 region is CASSRQGVETQYF. CDR3 DNA sequence: TGTGCCAGCAGCAGACAGGGGGTAGAGACCCAGTACTTC.

This clonotype showed up many times. This chain connects TRBV12-3 or TRBV12-4 to TRBJ1-2, with 9 bases fitting TRBD1. V trimming: 7 bases; J trimming: 8 bases; junction bases outside the gene matches: 14. The CDR3 is 15 residues long. As DNA, the CDR3 is TGTGCCAGCACCTGGAATTATGGGGACAGGGAAGGCTACACCTTC. It encodes CASTWNYGDREGYTF.

The chain has TRBV6-2 or TRBV6-3 and TRBJ1-2; possibly TRBD1 for D (5 bases). Trimming took off 6 bases at V and 3 bases at J, with 14 bases between the two ends. Looked up from germline, CDR1 is MNHEY and CDR2 is SVGEGT. CDR3 length: 14 amino acids. As DNA, the CDR3 is TGTGCCAGCAGGGAGGCGGGGGGTGACTATGGCTACACCTTC. Encoded protein: CASREAGGDYGYTF.

A note on this clonotype: A junction boundary mismatches the germline segment, possibly from a read error. The chain is built from TRBV27 and TRBJ1-1; 10 bases line up with TRBD1. CDR1 and CDR2 from the germline V gene are MNHEY and SMNVEV (reference sequence). This CDR3 is 13 amino acids long. DNA of the CDR3: TGTGCCAGCAGTCACGGGACAGGGGACCGCCCAGTCTTT. Its translation: CASSHGTGDRPVF.

V gene TRBV4-2 combines with J gene TRBJ1-4; D is uncertain. Germline values: CDR1 LGHNA, CDR2 YNFKEQ. This CDR3 is 17 amino acids long. V lost 2 bases and J 0 bases, leaving 13 bases between the germline ends. The CDR3 sequence: CASSQWRTDSTNEKLFF. Here the CDR3 DNA reads TGTGCCAGCAGCCAATGGAGAACCGACTCAACTAATGAAAAACTGTTTTTT.

The rearrangement joins TRBV7-6 to TRBJ1-3, with D perhaps TRBD1 (6 bases). The CDR3 is made up of 15 amino acids. Trimming left V 2 bases short and J 2 bases short, with 10 bases between. Germline V gene data show CDR1 as SGHVS and CDR2 as FNYEAQ. CDR3: CASSLTGRAGNTIYF. The DNA of the CDR3 is TGTGCCAGCAGCTTAACAGGGAGGGCTGGAAACACCATATATTTT.

This clonotype was seen more than once but under ten times. The V and J genes are TRBV6-6 and TRBJ1-2; no clear D. Germline V gene lookup returns CDR1 MNHNY and CDR2 SVGAGI (reference sequence). Deletions cut 2 bases from V and 4 bases from J, with 8 bases between. The CDR3 length is 13 residues. CDR3 amino acids: CASSYPSSYGYTF. The CDR3 DNA reads TGTGCCAGCAGTTACCCGAGTTCCTATGGCTACACCTTC.

This clonotype was seen only a few times. The gene calls are TRBV10-3 and TRBJ2-5; 9 bases are a match to TRBD1. V lost 9 bases to trimming and J lost 5 bases; unmatched junction nucleotides: 7. CDR1 ENHRY and CDR2 SYGVKD come from the germline V gene. This CDR3 has 13 amino acids. This CDR3 is CAMKGQGNETQYF. In DNA, the CDR3 is TGTGCCATGAAGGGACAGGGTAACGAGACCCAGTACTTC.

This chain links TRBV27 with TRBJ1-2; D gene unclear. Per germline, CDR1 MNHEY and CDR2 SMNVEV (reference sequence). V shed 0 bases and J shed 8 bases, with 10 bases lying between them. The CDR3 contains 13 residues. CDR3 protein: CASSLSGIRGYTF. CDR3 coding DNA: TGTGCCAGCAGTTTATCGGGCATCCGGGGCTACACCTTC.

Only a few counts were recorded for this clonotype. The chain carries TRBV11-3 and TRBJ1-1; D is unclear. Trimming pared 3 bases from V and 3 bases from J, leaving 8 bases between. Looked up from germline, CDR1 is SGHNT and CDR2 is YENEEA. This CDR3 is built from 13 residues. CDR3 coding DNA: TGTGCCAGCAGCTTCCGGCGTGACACTGAAGCTTTCTTT. Protein sequence: CASSFRRDTEAFF.

This clonotype was seen more than once but under ten times. The chain carries TRBV6-5 and TRBJ2-1, with 14 bases matching TRBD2. The junction had 6 bases not matched to a gene; V was cut back by 2 bases and J by 0 bases. There are 19 residues in the CDR3. In germline, CDR1 is MNHEY, CDR2 SVGAGI. The CDR3 sequence is CASSYTGLAGAISYNEQFF. DNA of the CDR3: TGTGCCAGCAGTTACACGGGACTAGCGGGGGCCATCTCCTACAATGAGCAGTTCTTC.

The chain couples TRBV6-5 to TRBJ1-5, with D unresolved. The length of the CDR3 is 14 residues. Per the germline V gene, CDR1 is MNHEY and CDR2 is SVGAGI. V shed 8 bases and J shed 1 base, with 12 bases lying between them. CDR3 amino acids: CASGEQLSNQPQHF. The CDR3 DNA is TGTGCCAGCGGTGAGCAGCTAAGCAATCAGCCCCAGCATTTT.

This sequence joins TRBV25-1 and TRBJ1-2; possible D gene TRBD1, 6 bases. The CDR3 length is 17 residues. Germline values: CDR1 MGHDK, CDR2 SYGVNS. Trimming left V 2 bases short and J 6 bases short, with 22 bases between. For the CDR3, the DNA is TGTGCCAGCAGTGAAATAGTCGGGGCACAGGGCTTGGATGGCTACACCTTC. Its translation is CASSEIVGAQGLDGYTF.

This chain joins TRBV14 and TRBJ2-2, with D perhaps TRBD1 (6 bases). Germline V gene sequence: CDR1 SGHDN, CDR2 FVKESK. This CDR3 region has 18 residues. The germline V and J ends were trimmed by 4 bases and 2 bases, with 20 bases remaining between them. The CDR3 nucleotides are TGTGCCAGCAGCCCACCGGGGACACTCAACATAAACACCGGGGAGCTGTTTTTT. Translated, it gives CASSPPGTLNINTGELFF. The full variable domain, rest sourced from reference TRBV14 and TRBJ2-2, is EAGVTQFPSHSVIEKGQTVTLRCDPISGHDNLYWYRRVMGKEIKFLLHFVKESKQDESGMPNNRFLAERTGGTYSTLKVQPAELEDSGVYFCASSPPGTLNINTGELFFGEGSRLTVL.

This clonotype has ten or more counts. The chain recombines TRBV7-8 with TRBJ2-5, with 7 bases identical to TRBD1. The V and J ends lost 7 bases and 2 bases, in that order; junction bases with no gene match: 7. The germline CDR1 and CDR2 sequences are SGHVS and FQNEAQ. This CDR3 has 14 amino acids. The CDR3 reads CASTLTGVQETQYF. The CDR3 DNA reads as TGTGCCAGCACCCTAACAGGGGTTCAAGAGACCCAGTACTTC. Full variable domain (rest looked up from reference TRBV7-8 and TRBJ2-5): GAGVSQSPRYKVAKRGQDVALRCDPISGHVSLFWYQQALGQGPEFLTYFQNEAQLDKSGLPSDRFFAERPEGSVSTLKIQRTQQEDSAVYLCASTLTGVQETQYFGPGTRLLVL.

This clonotype was seen a handful of times. This chain uses TRBV27 with TRBJ1-5; maybe TRBD1 (6 bases). The CDR3 spans 16 residues. V was cut by 6 bases and J by 0 bases, with 15 bases left in between. Germline V gene lookup returns CDR1 MNHEY and CDR2 SMNVEV (reference sequence). CDR3 coding DNA: TGTGCCAGCAGCCCTAGGGTGGGGGCTAGCAATCAGCCCCAGCATTTT. It is translated as CASSPRVGASNQPQHF.

V gene TRBV7-2 combines with J gene TRBJ2-1; D might be TRBD1 (6 bases). The ends were cut back, 5 bases at V and 8 bases at J, with 10 bases in the middle. The CDR3 totals 12 residues. Germline CDR1 and CDR2: SGHTA and FQGNSA. The CDR3 here is CASSINRDEQFF. The CDR3 coding sequence is TGTGCCAGCAGCATCAACAGGGATGAGCAGTTCTTC.

The rearrangement links TRBV20-1 to TRBJ2-6, with a possible D match to TRBD1 (6 bases). The ends were cut back, 3 bases at V and 0 bases at J, with 12 bases in the middle. Germline lookup yields CDR1 DFQATT and CDR2 SNEGSKA (reference sequence). The CDR3 totals 16 residues. CDR3 in DNA: TGCAGTGCTAGTCCGCAGGGGAGCTCTGGGGCCAACGTCCTGACTTTC. Translating it yields CSASPQGSSGANVLTF.